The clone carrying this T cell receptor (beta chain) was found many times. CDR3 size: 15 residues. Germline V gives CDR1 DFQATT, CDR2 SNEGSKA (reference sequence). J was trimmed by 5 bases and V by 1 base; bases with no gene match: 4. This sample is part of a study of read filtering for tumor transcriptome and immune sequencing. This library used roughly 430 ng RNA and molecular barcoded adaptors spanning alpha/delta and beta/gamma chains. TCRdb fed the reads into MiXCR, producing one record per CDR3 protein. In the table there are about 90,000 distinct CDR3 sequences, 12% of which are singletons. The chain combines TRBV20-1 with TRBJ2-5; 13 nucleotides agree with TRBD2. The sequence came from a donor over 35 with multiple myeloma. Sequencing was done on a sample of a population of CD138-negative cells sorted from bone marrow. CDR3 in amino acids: CSARGTSGSRETQYF. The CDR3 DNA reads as TGCAGTGCTAGAGGGACTAGCGGGAGTCGCGAGACCCAGTACTTC.